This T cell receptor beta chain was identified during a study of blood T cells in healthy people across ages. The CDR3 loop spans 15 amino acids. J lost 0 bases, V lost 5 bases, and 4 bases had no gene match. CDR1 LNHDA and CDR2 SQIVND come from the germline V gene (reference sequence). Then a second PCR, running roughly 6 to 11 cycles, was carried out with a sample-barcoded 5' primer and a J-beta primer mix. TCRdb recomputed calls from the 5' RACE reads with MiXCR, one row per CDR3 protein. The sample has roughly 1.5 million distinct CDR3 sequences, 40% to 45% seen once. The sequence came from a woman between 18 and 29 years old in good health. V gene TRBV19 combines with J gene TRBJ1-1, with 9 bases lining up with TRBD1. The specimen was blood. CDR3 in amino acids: CASSWTGVMNTEAFF. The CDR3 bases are TGTGCCAGTAGTTGGACAGGGGTAATGAACACTGAAGCTTTCTTT.